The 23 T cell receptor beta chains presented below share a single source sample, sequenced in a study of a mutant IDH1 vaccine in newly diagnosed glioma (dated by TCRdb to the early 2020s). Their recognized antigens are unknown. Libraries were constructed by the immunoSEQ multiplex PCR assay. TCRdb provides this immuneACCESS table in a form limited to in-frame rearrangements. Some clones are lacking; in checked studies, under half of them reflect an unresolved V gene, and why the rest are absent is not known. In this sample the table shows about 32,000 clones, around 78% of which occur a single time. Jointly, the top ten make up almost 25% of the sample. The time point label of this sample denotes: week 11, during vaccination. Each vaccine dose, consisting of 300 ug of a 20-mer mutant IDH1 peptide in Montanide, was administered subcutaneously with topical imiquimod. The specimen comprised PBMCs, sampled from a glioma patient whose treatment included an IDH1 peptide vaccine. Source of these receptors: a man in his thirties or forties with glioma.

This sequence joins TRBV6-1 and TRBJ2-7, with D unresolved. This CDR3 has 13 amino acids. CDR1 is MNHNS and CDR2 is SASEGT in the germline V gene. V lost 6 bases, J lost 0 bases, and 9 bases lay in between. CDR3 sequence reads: CASRDLSSYEQYF. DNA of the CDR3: TGTGCCAGCAGGGATCTGAGCTCCTACGAGCAGTACTTC.

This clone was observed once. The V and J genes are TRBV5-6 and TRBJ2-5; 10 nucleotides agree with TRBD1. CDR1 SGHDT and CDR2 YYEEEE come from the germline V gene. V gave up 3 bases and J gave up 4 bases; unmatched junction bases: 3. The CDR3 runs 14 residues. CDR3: CASSSTGGTETQYF. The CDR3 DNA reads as TGTGCCAGCAGCTCGACAGGGGGCACAGAGACCCAGTACTTC.

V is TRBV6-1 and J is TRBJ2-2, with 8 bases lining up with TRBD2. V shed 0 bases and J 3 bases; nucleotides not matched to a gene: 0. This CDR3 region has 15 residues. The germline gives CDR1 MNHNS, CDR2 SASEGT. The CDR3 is CASSEAAGDTGELFF. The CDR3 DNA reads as TGTGCCAGCAGTGAAGCAGCGGGGGACACCGGGGAGCTGTTTTTT.

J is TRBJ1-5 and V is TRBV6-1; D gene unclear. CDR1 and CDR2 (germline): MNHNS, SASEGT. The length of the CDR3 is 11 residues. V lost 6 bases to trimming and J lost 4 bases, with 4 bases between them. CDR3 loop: CASSPNQPQHF. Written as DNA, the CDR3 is TGTGCCAGCAGCCCGAATCAGCCCCAGCATTTT.

For the CDR3, the DNA is TGCGCCAGCAGCCAAGATCAAGCAGGCTACGAGCAGTACTTC. Translating it yields CASSQDQAGYEQYF. The chain links TRBV4-3 to TRBJ2-7, with no clear D. The V gene's germline CDR1 is LGHNA and CDR2 YSLEER. The germline V and J ends were trimmed by 0 bases and 3 bases, with 9 bases remaining between them. The length of the CDR3 is 14 residues.

In nucleotides, the CDR3 is TGTGCCAGTAGTCCCCACCGGACAGGGGGCGGCAGCAATCAGCCCCAGCATTTT. Amino acid sequence: CASSPHRTGGGSNQPQHF. The chain recombines TRBV19 with TRBJ1-5; 11 nucleotides match TRBD1. Germline assignment: CDR1 LNHDA and CDR2 SQIVND (reference sequence). The CDR3 has 18 amino acids. Trimming cost V 5 bases and J 1 base; bases outside gene matches: 10.

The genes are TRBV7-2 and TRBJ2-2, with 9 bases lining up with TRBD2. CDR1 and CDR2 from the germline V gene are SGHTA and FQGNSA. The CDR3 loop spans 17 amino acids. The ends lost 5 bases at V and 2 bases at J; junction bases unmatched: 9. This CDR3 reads CASSDQPAGGNTGELFF. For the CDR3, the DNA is TGTGCCAGCAGCGACCAACCAGCGGGGGGAAACACCGGGGAGCTGTTTTTT.

This CDR3 reads CASSFPGRANEKLFF. CDR3 sequence (DNA): TGCGCCAGCAGCTTCCCAGGGAGGGCTAATGAAAAACTGTTTTTT. This chain uses TRBV4-1 with TRBJ1-4; possible D gene TRBD1, 5 bases. V gave up 5 bases and J gave up 3 bases, with 13 bases separating them. Germline values: CDR1 MGHRA, CDR2 YSYEKL. CDR3 length: 15 residues.

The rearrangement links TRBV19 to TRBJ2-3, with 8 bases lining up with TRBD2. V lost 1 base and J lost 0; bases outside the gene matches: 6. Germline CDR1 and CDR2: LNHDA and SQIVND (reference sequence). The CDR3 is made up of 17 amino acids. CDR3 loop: CASSIATSGASTDTQYF. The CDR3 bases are TGTGCCAGTAGTATAGCCACTAGCGGAGCTAGCACAGATACGCAGTATTTT.

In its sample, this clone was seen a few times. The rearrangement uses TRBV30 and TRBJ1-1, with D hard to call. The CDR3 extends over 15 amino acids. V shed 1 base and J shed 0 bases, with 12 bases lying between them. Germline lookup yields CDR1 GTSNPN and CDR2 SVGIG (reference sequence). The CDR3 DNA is TGTGCCTGGAGTGCAGTATCCGGCGTGAACACTGAAGCTTTCTTT. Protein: CAWSAVSGVNTEAFF.

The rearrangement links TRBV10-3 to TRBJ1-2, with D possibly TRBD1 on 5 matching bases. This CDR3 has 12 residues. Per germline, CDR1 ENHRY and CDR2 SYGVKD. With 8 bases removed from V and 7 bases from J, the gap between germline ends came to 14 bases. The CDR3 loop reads CAIGSRASGYTF. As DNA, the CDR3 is TGTGCCATCGGGAGCAGGGCGAGTGGCTACACCTTC.

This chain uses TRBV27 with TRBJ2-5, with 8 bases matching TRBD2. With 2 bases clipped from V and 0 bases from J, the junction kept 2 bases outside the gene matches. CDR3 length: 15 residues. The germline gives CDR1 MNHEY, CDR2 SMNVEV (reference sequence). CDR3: CASSLVRGDQETQYF. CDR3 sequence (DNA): TGTGCCAGCAGTTTAGTGCGGGGGGACCAAGAGACCCAGTACTTC.

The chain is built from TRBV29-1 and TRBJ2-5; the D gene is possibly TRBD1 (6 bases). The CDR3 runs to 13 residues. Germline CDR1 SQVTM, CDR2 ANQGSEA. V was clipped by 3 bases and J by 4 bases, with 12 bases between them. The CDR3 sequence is CSVEGSGAETQYF. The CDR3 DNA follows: TGCAGCGTTGAGGGATCAGGGGCAGAGACCCAGTACTTC.

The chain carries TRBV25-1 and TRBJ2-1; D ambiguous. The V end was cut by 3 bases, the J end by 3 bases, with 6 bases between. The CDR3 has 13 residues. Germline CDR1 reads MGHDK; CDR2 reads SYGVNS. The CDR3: CASSEIGYNEQFF. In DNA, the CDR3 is TGTGCCAGCAGTGAGATTGGCTACAATGAGCAGTTCTTC.

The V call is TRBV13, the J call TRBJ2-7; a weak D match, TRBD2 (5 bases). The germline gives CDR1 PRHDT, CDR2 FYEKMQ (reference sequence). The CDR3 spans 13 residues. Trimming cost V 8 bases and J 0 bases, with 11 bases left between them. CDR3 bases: TGTGCCAGCGGCGAGCGGAGCTCCTACGAGCAGTACTTC. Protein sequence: CASGERSSYEQYF.

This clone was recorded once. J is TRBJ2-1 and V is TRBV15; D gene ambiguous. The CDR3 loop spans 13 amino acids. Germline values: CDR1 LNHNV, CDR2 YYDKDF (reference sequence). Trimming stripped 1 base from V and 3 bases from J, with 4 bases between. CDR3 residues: CATSRGRYNEQFF. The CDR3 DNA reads TGTGCCACCAGCAGAGGGCGCTACAATGAGCAGTTCTTC.

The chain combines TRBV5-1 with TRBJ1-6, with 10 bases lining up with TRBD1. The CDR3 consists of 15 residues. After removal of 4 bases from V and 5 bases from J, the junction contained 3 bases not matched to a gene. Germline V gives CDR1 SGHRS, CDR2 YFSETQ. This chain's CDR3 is CASSIGQGDNSPLHF. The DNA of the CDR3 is TGCGCCAGCAGCATAGGACAGGGGGATAATTCACCCCTCCACTTT. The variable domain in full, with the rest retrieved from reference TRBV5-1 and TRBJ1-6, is KAGVTQTPRYLIKTRGQQVTLSCSPISGHRSVSWYQQTPGQGLQFLFEYFSETQRNKGNFPGRFSGRQFSNSRSEMNVSTLELGDSALYLCASSIGQGDNSPLHFGNGTRLTVT.

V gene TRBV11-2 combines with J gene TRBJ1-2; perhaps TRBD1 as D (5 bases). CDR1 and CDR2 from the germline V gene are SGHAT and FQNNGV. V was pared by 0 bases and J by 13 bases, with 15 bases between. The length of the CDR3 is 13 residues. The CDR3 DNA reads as TGTGCCAGCAGCTTAGATGCACAGGTGGACTGCACCTTC. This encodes CASSLDAQVDCTF.

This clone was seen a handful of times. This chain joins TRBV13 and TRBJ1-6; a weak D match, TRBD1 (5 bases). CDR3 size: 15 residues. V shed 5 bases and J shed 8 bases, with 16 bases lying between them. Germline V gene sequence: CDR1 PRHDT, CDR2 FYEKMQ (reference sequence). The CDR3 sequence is CASSGSGRGDSPLHF. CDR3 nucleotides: TGTGCCAGCAGCGGATCCGGGAGAGGGGATTCACCCCTCCACTTT.

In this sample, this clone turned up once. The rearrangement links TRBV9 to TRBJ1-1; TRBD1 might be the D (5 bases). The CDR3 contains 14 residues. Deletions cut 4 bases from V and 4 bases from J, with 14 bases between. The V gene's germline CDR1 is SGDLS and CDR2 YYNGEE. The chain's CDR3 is CASSRGFAGTEAFF. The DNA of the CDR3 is TGTGCCAGCAGCAGGGGATTCGCGGGCACTGAAGCTTTCTTT.

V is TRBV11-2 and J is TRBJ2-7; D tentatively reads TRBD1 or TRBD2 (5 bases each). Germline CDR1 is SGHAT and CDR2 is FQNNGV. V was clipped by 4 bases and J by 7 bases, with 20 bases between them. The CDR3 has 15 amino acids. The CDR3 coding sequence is TGTGCCAGCAGCTCTTCCGGGACCGCTGTGGGGGAGCAGTACTTC. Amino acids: CASSSSGTAVGEQYF. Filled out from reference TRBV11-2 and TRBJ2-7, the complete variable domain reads EAGVAQSPRYKIIEKRQSVAFWCNPISGHATLYWYQQILGQGPKLLIQFQNNGVVDDSQLPKDRFSAERLKGVDSTLKIQPAKLEDSAVYLCASSSSGTAVGEQYFGPGTRLTVT.

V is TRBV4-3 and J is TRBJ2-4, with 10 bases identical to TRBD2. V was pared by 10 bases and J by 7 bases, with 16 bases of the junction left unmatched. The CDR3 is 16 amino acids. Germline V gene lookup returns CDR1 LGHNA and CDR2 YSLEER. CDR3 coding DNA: TGCGCCAACCGAAAACCTAGCGGGGGCCCGAGGAACATTCAGTACTTC. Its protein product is CANRKPSGGPRNIQYF.

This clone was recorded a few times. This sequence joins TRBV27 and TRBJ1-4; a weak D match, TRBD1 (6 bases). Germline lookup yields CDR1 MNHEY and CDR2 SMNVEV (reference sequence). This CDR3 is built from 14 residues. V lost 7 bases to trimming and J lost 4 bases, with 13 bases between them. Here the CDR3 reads CASNRTAVNEKLFF. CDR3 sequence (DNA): TGTGCCAGCAACCGGACAGCCGTTAATGAAAAACTGTTTTTT. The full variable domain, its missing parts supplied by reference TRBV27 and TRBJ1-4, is EAQVTQNPRYLITVTGKKLTVTCSQNMNHEYMSWYRQDPGLGLRQIYYSMNVEVTDKGDVPEGYKVSRKEKRNFPLILESPSPNQTSLYFCASNRTAVNEKLFFGSGTQLSVL.